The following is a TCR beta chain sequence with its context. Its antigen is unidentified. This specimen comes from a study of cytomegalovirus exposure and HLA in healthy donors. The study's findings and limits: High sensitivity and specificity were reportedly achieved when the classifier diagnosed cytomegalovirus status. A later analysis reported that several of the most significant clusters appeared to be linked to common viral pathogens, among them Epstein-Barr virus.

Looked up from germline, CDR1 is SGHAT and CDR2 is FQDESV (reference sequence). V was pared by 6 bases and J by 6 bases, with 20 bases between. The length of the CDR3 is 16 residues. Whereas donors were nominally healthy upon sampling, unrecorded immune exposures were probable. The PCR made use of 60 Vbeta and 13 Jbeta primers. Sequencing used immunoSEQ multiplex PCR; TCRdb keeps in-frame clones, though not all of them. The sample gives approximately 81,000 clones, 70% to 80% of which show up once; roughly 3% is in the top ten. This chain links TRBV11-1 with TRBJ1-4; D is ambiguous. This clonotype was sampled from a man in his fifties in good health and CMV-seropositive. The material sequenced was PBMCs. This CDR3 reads CASSQSSGSPHEKLFF. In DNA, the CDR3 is TGTGCCAGCAGTCAGTCCTCCGGGAGCCCTCATGAAAAACTGTTTTTT.